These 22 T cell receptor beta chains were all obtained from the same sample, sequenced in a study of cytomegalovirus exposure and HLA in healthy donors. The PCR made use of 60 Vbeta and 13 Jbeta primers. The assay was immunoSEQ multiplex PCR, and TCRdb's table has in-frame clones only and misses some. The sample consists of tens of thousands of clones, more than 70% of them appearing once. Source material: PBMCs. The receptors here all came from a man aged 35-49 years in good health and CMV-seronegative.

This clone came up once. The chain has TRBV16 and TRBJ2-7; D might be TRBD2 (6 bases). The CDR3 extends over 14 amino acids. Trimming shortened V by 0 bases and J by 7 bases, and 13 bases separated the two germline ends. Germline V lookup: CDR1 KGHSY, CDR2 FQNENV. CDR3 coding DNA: TGTGCCAGCAGCCAATCGGCGGGGACGGGGGAGCAGTACTTC. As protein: CASSQSAGTGEQYF.

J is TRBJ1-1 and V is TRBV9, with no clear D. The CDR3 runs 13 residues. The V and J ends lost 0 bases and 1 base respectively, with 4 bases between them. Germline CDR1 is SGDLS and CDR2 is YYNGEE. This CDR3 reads CASSVGPNTEAFF. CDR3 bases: TGTGCCAGCAGCGTAGGGCCGAACACTGAAGCTTTCTTT.

The CDR3 DNA is TGTGCCAGCAGTAGACAGGGAGAAATCTACACCTTC. As protein: CASSRQGEIYTF. This rearrangement joins TRBV28 to TRBJ1-2; 7 bases are a match to TRBD1. The CDR3 totals 12 residues. V lost 5 bases and J lost 10; bases outside the gene matches: 7. Germline assignment: CDR1 MDHEN and CDR2 SYDVKM.

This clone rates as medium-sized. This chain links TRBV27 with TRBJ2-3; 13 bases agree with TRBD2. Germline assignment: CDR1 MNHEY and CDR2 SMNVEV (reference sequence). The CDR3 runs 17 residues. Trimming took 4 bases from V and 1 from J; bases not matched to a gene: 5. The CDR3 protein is CASSSWGLAGRTDTQYF. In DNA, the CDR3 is TGTGCCAGCAGTTCATGGGGACTAGCGGGACGCACAGATACGCAGTATTTT.

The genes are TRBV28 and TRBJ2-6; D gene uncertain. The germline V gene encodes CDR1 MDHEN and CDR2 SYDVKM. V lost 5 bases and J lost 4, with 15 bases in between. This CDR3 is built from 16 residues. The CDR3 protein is CASSLQTHRGANVLTF. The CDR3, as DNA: TGTGCCAGCAGTCTCCAGACACATCGAGGGGCCAACGTCCTGACTTTC.

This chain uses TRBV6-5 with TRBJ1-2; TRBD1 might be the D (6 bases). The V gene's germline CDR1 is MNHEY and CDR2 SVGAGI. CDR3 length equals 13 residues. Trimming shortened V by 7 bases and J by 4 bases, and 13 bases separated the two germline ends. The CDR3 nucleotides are TGTGCCAGCACCGTCGGACAGCGCTATGGCTACACCTTC. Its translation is CASTVGQRYGYTF.

The CDR3 DNA reads as TGTGCCACCAGCAGCAGGGAATTCGGGGAGCTGTTTTTT. Protein product: CATSSREFGELFF. This sequence joins TRBV15 and TRBJ2-2, with D perhaps matching TRBD1 (5 bases). Germline V CDR1 and CDR2: LNHNV, YYDKDF (reference sequence). Trimming removed 3 bases at V and 7 bases at J, with 9 bases between. The CDR3 has 13 residues.

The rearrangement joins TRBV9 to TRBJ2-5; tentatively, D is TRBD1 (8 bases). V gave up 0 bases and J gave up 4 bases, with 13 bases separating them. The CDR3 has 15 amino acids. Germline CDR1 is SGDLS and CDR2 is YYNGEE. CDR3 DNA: TGTGCCAGCAGCGTAGGGACAGGGAGGGGAGAGACCCAGTACTTC. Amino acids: CASSVGTGRGETQYF.

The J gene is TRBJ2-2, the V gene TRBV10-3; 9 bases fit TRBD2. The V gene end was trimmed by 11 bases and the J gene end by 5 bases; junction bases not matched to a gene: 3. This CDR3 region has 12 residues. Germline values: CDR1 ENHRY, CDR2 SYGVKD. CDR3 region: CASGLATGELFF. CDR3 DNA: TGTGCCTCCGGACTAGCGACCGGGGAGCTGTTTTTT.

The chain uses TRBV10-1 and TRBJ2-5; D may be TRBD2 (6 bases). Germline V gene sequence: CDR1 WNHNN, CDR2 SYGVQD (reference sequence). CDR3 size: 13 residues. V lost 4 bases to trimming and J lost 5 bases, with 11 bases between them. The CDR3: CASSAGGVETQYF. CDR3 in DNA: TGCGCCAGCAGTGCGGGCGGGGTGGAGACCCAGTACTTC.

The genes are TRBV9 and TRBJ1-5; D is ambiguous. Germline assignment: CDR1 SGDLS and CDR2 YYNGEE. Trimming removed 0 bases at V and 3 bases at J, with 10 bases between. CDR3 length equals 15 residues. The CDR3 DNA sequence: TGTGCCAGCAGCGTAGGCACCCTGGCCAATCAGCCCCAGCATTTT. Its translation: CASSVGTLANQPQHF.

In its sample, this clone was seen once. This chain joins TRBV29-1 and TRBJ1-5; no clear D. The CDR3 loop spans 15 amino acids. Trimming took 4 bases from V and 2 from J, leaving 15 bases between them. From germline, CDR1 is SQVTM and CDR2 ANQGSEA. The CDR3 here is CSVAYPGWGNQPQHF. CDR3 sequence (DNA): TGCAGCGTTGCCTATCCGGGGTGGGGCAATCAGCCCCAGCATTTT.

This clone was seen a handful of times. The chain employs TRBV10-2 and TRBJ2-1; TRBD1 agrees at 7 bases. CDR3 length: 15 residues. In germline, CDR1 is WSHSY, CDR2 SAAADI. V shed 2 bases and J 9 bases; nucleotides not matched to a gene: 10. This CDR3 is CASSEIGTDGIEQFF. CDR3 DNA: TGCGCCAGCAGTGAGATCGGGACAGATGGGATTGAGCAGTTCTTC.

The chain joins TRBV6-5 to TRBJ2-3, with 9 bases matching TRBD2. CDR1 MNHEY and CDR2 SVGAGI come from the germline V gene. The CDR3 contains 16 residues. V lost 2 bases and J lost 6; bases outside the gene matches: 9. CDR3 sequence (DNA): TGTGCCAGCAGTTACGAAGGAGCGGGAGGTGTGGATACGCAGTATTTT. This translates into CASSYEGAGGVDTQYF.

CDR3 in DNA: TGTGCCAGCAGCTTACAGTTAGCGGCCTACAATGAGCAGTTCTTC. Encoded protein: CASSLQLAAYNEQFF. The chain carries TRBV7-3 and TRBJ2-1; TRBD2 is a possible D gene (6 bases). Germline CDR1 and CDR2: SGHTA and FQGTGA. V gave up 2 bases and J gave up 2 bases, with 10 bases separating them. The CDR3 spans 15 residues.

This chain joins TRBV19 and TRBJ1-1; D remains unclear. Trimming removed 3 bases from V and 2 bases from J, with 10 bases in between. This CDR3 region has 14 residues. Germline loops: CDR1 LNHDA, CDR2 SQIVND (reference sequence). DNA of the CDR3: TGTGCCAGTAGTATGGACGGAGGAAACACTGAAGCTTTCTTT. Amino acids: CASSMDGGNTEAFF.

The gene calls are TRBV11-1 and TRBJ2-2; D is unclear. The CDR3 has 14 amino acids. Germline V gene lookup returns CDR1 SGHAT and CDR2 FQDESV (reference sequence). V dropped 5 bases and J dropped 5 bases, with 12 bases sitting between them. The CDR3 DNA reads TGTGCCAGCAGCAACCAACAGCTAACCGGGGAGCTGTTTTTT. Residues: CASSNQQLTGELFF.

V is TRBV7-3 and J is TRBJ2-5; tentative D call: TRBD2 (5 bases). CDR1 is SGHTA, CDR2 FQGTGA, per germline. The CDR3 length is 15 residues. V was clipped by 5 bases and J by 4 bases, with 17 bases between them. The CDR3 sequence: CASSPVAGVGETQYF. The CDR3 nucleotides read TGTGCCAGCAGCCCCGTTGCGGGCGTCGGAGAGACCCAGTACTTC.

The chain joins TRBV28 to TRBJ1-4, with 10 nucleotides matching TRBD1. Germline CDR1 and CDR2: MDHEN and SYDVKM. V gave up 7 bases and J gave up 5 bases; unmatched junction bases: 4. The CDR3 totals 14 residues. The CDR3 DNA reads TGTGCCAGCACGCCGGGACAGGGGAATGAAAAACTGTTTTTT. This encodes CASTPGQGNEKLFF. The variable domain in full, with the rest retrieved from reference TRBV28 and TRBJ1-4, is DVKVTQSSRYLVKRTGEKVFLECVQDMDHENMFWYRQDPGLGLRLIYFSYDVKMKEKGDIPEGYSVSREKKERFSLILESASTNQTSMYLCASTPGQGNEKLFFGSGTQLSVL.

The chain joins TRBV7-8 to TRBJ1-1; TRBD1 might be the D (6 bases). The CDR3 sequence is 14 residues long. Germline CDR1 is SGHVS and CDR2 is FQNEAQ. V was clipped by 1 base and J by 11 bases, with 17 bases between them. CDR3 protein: CASSLDPRGYGAFF. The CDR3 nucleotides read TGTGCCAGCAGCTTAGACCCGAGGGGGTACGGTGCTTTCTTT.

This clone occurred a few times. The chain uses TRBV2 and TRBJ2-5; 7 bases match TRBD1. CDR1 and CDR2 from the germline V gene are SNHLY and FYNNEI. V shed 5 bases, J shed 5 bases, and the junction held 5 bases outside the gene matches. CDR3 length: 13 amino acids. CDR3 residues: CASSPDREETQYF. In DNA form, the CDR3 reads TGTGCCAGCAGTCCAGACAGGGAGGAGACCCAGTACTTC.

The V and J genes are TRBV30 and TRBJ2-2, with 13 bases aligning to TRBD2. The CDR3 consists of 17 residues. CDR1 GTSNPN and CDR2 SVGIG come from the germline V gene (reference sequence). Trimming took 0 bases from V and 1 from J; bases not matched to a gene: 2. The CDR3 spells CAWSVGTSGMNTGELFF. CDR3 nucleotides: TGTGCCTGGAGTGTAGGGACTAGCGGGATGAACACCGGGGAGCTGTTTTTT.